One and the same sample provided the 31 T cell receptor beta chains below, sequenced in a study of a mutant IDH1 vaccine in newly diagnosed glioma. TCRdb keeps only in-frame clones here, not all; method: immunoSEQ multiplex PCR. The data hold 35,000 to 40,000 clones, with roughly 76% observed a single time. Described time point: week 23, last vaccination. One vaccine dose held 300 ug of mutant IDH1 20-mer peptide and came with topical imiquimod. Antigens for these TCRs are unknown. The material was PBMCs, obtained from a glioma patient whose treatment included an IDH1 peptide vaccine. The source of these receptors is a man aged 35 to 55 with glioma.

The V call is TRBV27, the J call TRBJ1-2; maybe TRBD1 (5 bases). CDR3 size: 17 residues. The V gene lost 2 bases and the J gene lost 1 base, with 17 bases spanning the gap. CDR1 and CDR2 from the germline V gene are MNHEY and SMNVEV (reference sequence). The CDR3 loop reads CASSLRRLPQVNYGYTF. Written as DNA, the CDR3 is TGTGCCAGCAGTTTAAGGCGCCTTCCACAGGTTAACTATGGCTACACCTTC.

This chain connects TRBV19 to TRBJ2-2; D is perhaps TRBD1 or TRBD2 (5 bases each). Trimming shortened V by 5 bases and J by 7 bases, and 14 bases separated the two germline ends. From germline, CDR1 is LNHDA and CDR2 SQIVND (reference sequence). The CDR3 loop spans 14 amino acids. DNA for the CDR3: TGTGCCAGTAGTTCCGGGGCCGTAGGCGGGGAGCTGTTTTTT. This encodes CASSSGAVGGELFF.

The chain joins TRBV5-1 to TRBJ2-5; the D gene is possibly TRBD1 (6 bases). The assigned J gene may be wrong: the sequence end matches TRBJ2-7 better. The CDR3 loop spans 19 amino acids. The germline CDR1 and CDR2 sequences are SGHRS and YFSETQ. The CDR3 loop reads CASSLPAETDRRKNYEQYF. The DNA of the CDR3 is TGCGCCAGCAGCTTGCCTGCGGAAACCGACAGGCGGAAAAACTACGAGCAGTACTTC.

This clone has just one count. This chain uses TRBV5-5 with TRBJ2-5; D is ambiguous. This CDR3 is built from 14 residues. Germline V CDR1 and CDR2: SGHKS, YYEKEE (reference sequence). Trimming stripped 4 bases from V and 0 bases from J, with 10 bases between. This CDR3 is CASSPTADQETQYF. The CDR3 coding sequence is TGTGCCAGCAGCCCGACGGCCGACCAAGAGACCCAGTACTTC.

The sample holds a few counts of this clone. J is TRBJ1-5 and V is TRBV6-6, with TRBD1 matching over 9 bases. CDR1 is MNHNY, CDR2 SVGAGI, per germline (reference sequence). The CDR3 covers 14 residues. V shed 2 bases and J 4 bases; nucleotides not matched to a gene: 0. The CDR3 bases are TGTGCCAGCAGTTACGGACAGGGGAATCAGCCCCAGCATTTT. This codes for CASSYGQGNQPQHF.

The chain carries TRBV4-1 and TRBJ2-3; the D gene could be TRBD1 or TRBD2 (6 bases each). Germline CDR1 and CDR2: MGHRA and YSYEKL. Trimming stripped 5 bases from V and 3 bases from J, with 18 bases between. The CDR3 totals 16 residues. The CDR3 region is CASSKIAGGGTDTQYF. The DNA of the CDR3 is TGCGCCAGCAGCAAAATTGCCGGAGGGGGGACAGATACGCAGTATTTT.

This sequence joins TRBV7-9 and TRBJ1-2; D possibly corresponds to TRBD1 (6 bases). The V end lost 4 bases, the J end lost 6 bases, and 12 bases lay between the germline ends. This CDR3 has 13 residues. Per the germline V gene, CDR1 is SEHNR and CDR2 is FQNEAQ (reference sequence). In DNA form, the CDR3 reads TGTGCCAGCAGCTCTACAGGGACCCATGGCTACACCTTC. Amino acids: CASSSTGTHGYTF.

V usage is TRBV7-8 and J usage is TRBJ1-1; TRBD1 might be the D (5 bases). With 5 bases removed from V and 4 bases from J, the gap between germline ends came to 17 bases. The V gene's germline CDR1 is SGHVS and CDR2 FQNEAQ. There are 15 residues in the CDR3. The CDR3 DNA reads as TGTGCCAGCAGCCCGTCCAGGGTTCGGCCCACTGAAGCTTTCTTT. Translation: CASSPSRVRPTEAFF.

V usage is TRBV9 and J usage is TRBJ2-2; D is unresolved. CDR3 length equals 13 residues. Looked up from germline, CDR1 is SGDLS and CDR2 is YYNGEE. The V end lost 4 bases, the J end lost 7 bases, and 11 bases lay between the germline ends. CDR3 sequence (DNA): TGTGCCAGCAGCTCCCGGTACGGCGGGGAGCTGTTTTTT. This codes for CASSSRYGGELFF.

The V gene is TRBV4-2, the J gene TRBJ2-2, with 9 bases lining up with TRBD2. CDR3 size: 15 residues. Germline-derived CDR1 and CDR2 are LGHNA and YNFKEQ. The J segment lost 6 bases and the V segment lost 1 base, leaving 3 bases of the junction unmatched. As DNA, the CDR3 is TGTGCCAGCAGCCAAGGGACTAGCGTATCCGGGGAGCTGTTTTTT. Its protein product is CASSQGTSVSGELFF.

The DNA for the CDR3 is TGTGCCAGCAGTTTATTCTACCAAGAGACCCAGTACTTC. It specifies CASSLFYQETQYF. The chain carries TRBV27 and TRBJ2-5; D gene ambiguous. Deletions cut 1 base from V and 0 bases from J, with 3 bases between. The germline V gene encodes CDR1 MNHEY and CDR2 SMNVEV (reference sequence). CDR3 length: 13 amino acids.

The chain carries TRBV5-5 and TRBJ1-3; 7 bases match TRBD1. The CDR3 sequence is 16 residues long. The germline V gene encodes CDR1 SGHKS and CDR2 YYEKEE (reference sequence). V gave up 5 bases and J gave up 0 bases; unmatched junction bases: 8. The DNA of the CDR3 is TGTGCCAGCAGTTACAGGGGCCCTGACTCTGGAAACACCATATATTTT. Translation: CASSYRGPDSGNTIYF.

The genes are TRBV6-5 and TRBJ2-5, with TRBD2 matching 12 bases. Germline assignment: CDR1 MNHEY and CDR2 SVGAGI. CDR3 size: 15 residues. Unmatched junction bases numbered 4, after V lost 7 bases and J lost 1 base. The CDR3 region has the DNA TGTGCCAGCAAGTCTAGCGGGGGGGCCCAAGAGACCCAGTACTTC. This codes for CASKSSGGAQETQYF.

This clone was detected only once. The chain employs TRBV18 and TRBJ1-1, with 8 bases aligning to TRBD1. CDR3 size: 15 residues. Trimming cost V 0 bases and J 4 bases; bases outside gene matches: 4. Germline V gives CDR1 KGHSH, CDR2 LQKENI. The CDR3 DNA reads as TGTGCCAGCTCACCACCGACAGGGGATGCCACTGAAGCTTTCTTT. Amino acid sequence: CASSPPTGDATEAFF.

The rearrangement uses TRBV28 and TRBJ2-6, with 7 bases aligning to TRBD2. The germline V gene has CDR1 MDHEN and CDR2 SYDVKM. V lost 2 bases to trimming and J lost 2 bases; unmatched junction nucleotides: 9. The CDR3 contains 18 residues. CDR3 region: CASSLTPPTSAGANVLTF. The CDR3, as DNA: TGTGCCAGCAGTTTAACCCCCCCCACTAGCGCTGGGGCCAACGTCCTGACTTTC.

The chain recombines TRBV11-2 with TRBJ2-2; TRBD1 matches 9 bases. The V gene end was trimmed by 1 base and the J gene end by 1 base; junction bases not matched to a gene: 1. The CDR3 covers 16 residues. The V gene's germline CDR1 is SGHAT and CDR2 FQNNGV. The CDR3 sequence is CASSLVGQGNTGELFF. Written as DNA, the CDR3 is TGTGCCAGCAGCTTAGTGGGACAGGGGAACACCGGGGAGCTGTTTTTT.

The rearrangement uses TRBV28 and TRBJ1-1, with 7 bases that match TRBD1. With 7 bases clipped from V and 4 bases from J, the junction kept 18 bases outside the gene matches. Germline assignment: CDR1 MDHEN and CDR2 SYDVKM. The CDR3 runs to 17 residues. CDR3 DNA sequence: TGTGCCAGCATACCCAACCTTTCGCGACAGGGATCCACTGAAGCTTTCTTT. Encoded protein: CASIPNLSRQGSTEAFF.

V gene TRBV7-2 combines with J gene TRBJ2-7; 10 positions agree with TRBD2. J was trimmed by 2 bases and V by 3 bases; bases with no gene match: 4. Germline CDR1 and CDR2: SGHTA and FQGNSA. This CDR3 spans 15 amino acids. In DNA, the CDR3 is TGTGCCAGCAGCTTCCCTAGCGGGGGACCCTACGAGCAGTACTTC. This translates into CASSFPSGGPYEQYF.

The chain couples TRBV18 to TRBJ1-2; D not resolved. The CDR3 is 13 amino acids. Germline loops: CDR1 KGHSH, CDR2 LQKENI. The V end lost 6 bases, the J end lost 7 bases, and 15 bases lay between the germline ends. Here the CDR3 reads CASSPKGNLGYTF. CDR3 sequence (DNA): TGTGCCAGCTCGCCTAAAGGGAACCTTGGCTACACCTTC.

The chain recombines TRBV30 with TRBJ2-3, with D possibly being TRBD1 or TRBD2 (5 bases each). Trimming stripped 4 bases from V and 0 bases from J, with 20 bases between. The CDR3 has 17 residues. Germline CDR1 GTSNPN, CDR2 SVGIG (reference sequence). This chain's CDR3 is CAWKRSRGPPSTDTQYF. CDR3 in DNA: TGTGCCTGGAAAAGGTCGAGGGGCCCCCCTAGCACAGATACGCAGTATTTT. Full variable domain (missing parts from reference TRBV30 and TRBJ2-3): SQTIHQWPATLVQPVGSPLSLECTVEGTSNPNLYWYRQAAGRGLQLLFYSVGIGQISSEVPQNLSASRPQDRQFILSSKKLLLSDSGFYLCAWKRSRGPPSTDTQYFGPGTRLTVL.

The V and J genes are TRBV25-1 and TRBJ2-1; the match to TRBD2 covers 14 bases. CDR3 length: 16 residues. The germline V gene encodes CDR1 MGHDK and CDR2 SYGVNS. The V segment lost 5 bases and the J segment 13 bases; nucleotides outside the gene matches: 13. The CDR3 sequence is CASSPTTSGRAGNQFF. CDR3 nucleotide sequence: TGTGCCAGCAGTCCGACGACTAGCGGGAGGGCCGGAAACCAGTTCTTC.

The chain uses TRBV7-2 and TRBJ2-2, with 10 bases matching TRBD1. Germline-derived CDR1 and CDR2 are SGHTA and FQGNSA. The CDR3 contains 18 residues. J lost 2 bases, V lost 0 bases, and 6 bases had no gene match. The CDR3: CASSLASGQGSNTGELFF. In nucleotides, the CDR3 is TGTGCCAGCAGCTTAGCATCGGGACAGGGGTCAAACACCGGGGAGCTGTTTTTT. The variable domain in full, with the rest retrieved from reference TRBV7-2 and TRBJ2-2, is GAGVSQSPSNKVTEKGKDVELRCDPISGHTALYWYRQSLGQGLEFLIYFQGNSAPDKSGLPSDRFSAERTGGSVSTLTIQRTQQEDSAVYLCASSLASGQGSNTGELFFGEGSRLTVL.

V gene TRBV5-1 combines with J gene TRBJ2-2; D uncertain. Between the trimmed V and J ends, which lost 3 bases and 2 bases, there was a span of 11 bases. The germline CDR1 and CDR2 sequences are SGHRS and YFSETQ. The CDR3 has 15 amino acids. The CDR3 reads CASSWSSGNTGELFF. CDR3 coding DNA: TGCGCCAGCAGCTGGAGCTCAGGAAACACCGGGGAGCTGTTTTTT. Together with reference TRBV5-1 and TRBJ2-2, the CDR3 gives the full variable domain: KAGVTQTPRYLIKTRGQQVTLSCSPISGHRSVSWYQQTPGQGLQFLFEYFSETQRNKGNFPGRFSGRQFSNSRSEMNVSTLELGDSALYLCASSWSSGNTGELFFGEGSRLTVL.

In its sample, this clone was seen a few times. The chain employs TRBV11-2 and TRBJ1-4, with 11 bases fitting TRBD1. Looked up from germline, CDR1 is SGHAT and CDR2 is FQNNGV. The CDR3 has 13 residues. J lost 16 bases, V lost 3 bases, and 7 bases had no gene match. The CDR3 is CASSLGGTGGQFF. The DNA of the CDR3 is TGTGCCAGCAGCTTGGGTGGGACAGGGGGGCAGTTTTTT.

This clone was counted only a few times. V is TRBV9 and J is TRBJ1-2; D call uncertain. The CDR3 covers 15 residues. Trimming shortened V by 0 bases and J by 4 bases, and 13 bases separated the two germline ends. CDR1 is SGDLS and CDR2 is YYNGEE in the germline V gene. CDR3 nucleotide sequence: TGTGCCAGCAGCGTAGGGAGGGATCTAGCCTATGGCTACACCTTC. It encodes CASSVGRDLAYGYTF.

This chain uses TRBV4-2 with TRBJ2-1; D perhaps matches TRBD2 (6 bases). This CDR3 has 14 amino acids. The V gene's germline CDR1 is LGHNA and CDR2 YNFKEQ. V dropped 0 bases and J dropped 9 bases, with 12 bases sitting between them. The CDR3 DNA is TGTGCCAGCAGCCAAGATCGGGGGAAAGGTGAGCAGTTCTTC. Its protein is CASSQDRGKGEQFF.

The V gene is TRBV9, the J gene TRBJ2-3, with D possibly TRBD1 on 6 matching bases. Trimming removed 2 bases from V and 5 bases from J, with 12 bases in between. The CDR3 is made up of 14 amino acids. Per germline, CDR1 SGDLS and CDR2 YYNGEE. The CDR3 DNA follows: TGTGCCAGCAGCGTCCAACAGGGAATAGATACGCAGTATTTT. This codes for CASSVQQGIDTQYF.

The chain uses TRBV25-1 and TRBJ2-5; possibly TRBD1 for D (7 bases). The J call is in doubt because the DNA end fits TRBJ2-7 better. Per germline, CDR1 MGHDK and CDR2 SYGVNS. The CDR3 is 13 residues long. CDR3 nucleotides: TGTGCCAGCAGTGAGCAGGGGGGATACGAGCAGTACTTC. Its protein is CASSEQGGYEQYF.

V is TRBV11-2 and J is TRBJ2-1, with D hard to call. Germline V gives CDR1 SGHAT, CDR2 FQNNGV. Trimming took off 1 base at V and 6 bases at J, with 7 bases between the two ends. The CDR3 is made up of 13 amino acids. CDR3 residues: CASSLGDGNEQFF. CDR3 coding DNA: TGTGCCAGCAGCTTAGGGGATGGCAATGAGCAGTTCTTC.

This clone was seen more than once but under ten times. This chain connects TRBV4-2 to TRBJ1-1, with D possibly being TRBD1 (6 bases). CDR3 length: 16 residues. V was clipped by 4 bases and J by 1 base, with 16 bases between them. Germline values: CDR1 LGHNA, CDR2 YNFKEQ. The CDR3: CASSPKEGGKNTEAFF. CDR3 DNA: TGTGCCAGCAGCCCCAAGGAGGGGGGAAAGAACACTGAAGCTTTCTTT.

The chain is built from TRBV6-1 and TRBJ2-7; 8 nucleotides match TRBD1. The CDR3 runs to 16 residues. The germline gives CDR1 MNHNS, CDR2 SASEGT. V lost 3 bases, J lost 0 bases, and 7 bases stayed unmatched. This chain's CDR3 is CASSDKDRVYSYEQYF. The CDR3 DNA follows: TGTGCCAGCAGTGATAAGGACAGGGTATACTCCTACGAGCAGTACTTC.